The 23 T cell receptor beta chains reported below all come from one sample, sequenced in a study of blood T cell repertoires in COVID-19. This table comes from immunoSEQ multiplex PCR, and its TCRdb copy is limited to in-frame clones, with some not included. This table has about 340,000 clones, about 92% appearing once. What was sequenced was PBMCs or T cells enriched from blood (not recorded which). All receptors derive from a woman aged 25-40 years who had recovered from COVID-19.

V usage is TRBV5-1 and J usage is TRBJ1-1; D call uncertain. The germline CDR1 and CDR2 sequences are SGHRS and YFSETQ. Trimming left V 4 bases short and J 1 base short, with 8 bases between. This CDR3 comprises 13 residues. The CDR3 DNA sequence: TGCGCCAGCAGCCCGGAGAGGAACACTGAAGCTTTCTTT. It is translated as CASSPERNTEAFF.

The chain employs TRBV5-1 and TRBJ2-4, with 12 positions matching TRBD2. After removal of 5 bases from V and 2 bases from J, the junction contained 8 bases not matched to a gene. This CDR3 contains 17 residues. The germline V gene encodes CDR1 SGHRS and CDR2 YFSETQ. The CDR3 sequence: CASSSGTSGLSKNIQYF. The DNA for the CDR3 is TGCGCCAGCAGTTCCGGGACTAGCGGGTTGTCCAAAAACATTCAGTACTTC.

This clone has more than one count but fewer than ten. The chain couples TRBV28 to TRBJ2-7; 7 bases agree with TRBD1. J lost 2 bases, V lost 5 bases, and 9 bases had no gene match. This CDR3 has 15 amino acids. CDR1 and CDR2 from the germline V gene are MDHEN and SYDVKM. Written as DNA, the CDR3 is TGTGCCAGCAGTCCTCAGTTGGGACAGACCTACGAGCAGTACTTC. Protein product: CASSPQLGQTYEQYF.

This chain uses TRBV9 with TRBJ2-7, with D perhaps matching TRBD2 (5 bases). This CDR3 region has 15 residues. V lost 0 bases, J lost 3 bases, and 13 bases lay in between. Germline lookup yields CDR1 SGDLS and CDR2 YYNGEE. The CDR3 coding sequence is TGTGCCAGCAGCGTAGACCCCACTGAGGGCTACGAGCAGTACTTC. It is translated as CASSVDPTEGYEQYF. Full variable domain (remainder filled in from reference TRBV9 and TRBJ2-7): DSGVTQTPKHLITATGQRVTLRCSPRSGDLSVYWYQQSLDQGLQFLIQYYNGEERAKGNILERFSAQQFPDLHSELNLSSLELGDSALYFCASSVDPTEGYEQYFGPGTRLTVT.

The chain couples TRBV4-3 to TRBJ2-3; 9 positions match TRBD2. The CDR3 is 21 residues long. Germline CDR1 reads LGHNA; CDR2 reads YSLEER. The trim removed 3 bases at V and 6 bases at J, leaving 25 bases unmatched. The CDR3 DNA reads TGCGCCAGCAGCCACCACCCATCGGGGATACTAGCGGGTCGAATTAGGGATACGCAGTATTTT. Translation gives CASSHHPSGILAGRIRDTQYF.

This clone appeared many times. The J gene is TRBJ1-2, the V gene TRBV5-6; 11 nucleotides align to TRBD1. Germline V gene sequence: CDR1 SGHDT, CDR2 YYEEEE. V lost 4 bases to trimming and J lost 5 bases; unmatched junction nucleotides: 13. The CDR3 extends over 17 amino acids. In DNA form, the CDR3 reads TGTGCCAGCAGCCCCGGGACAGGGGGATTGGTGTGGTATGGCTACACCTTC. Translation gives CASSPGTGGLVWYGYTF.

V is TRBV11-3 and J is TRBJ1-3; 8 bases match TRBD1. This CDR3 region has 15 residues. CDR1 and CDR2 (germline): SGHNT, YENEEA. With V trimmed by 3 bases and J by 4 bases, 5 bases remained unmatched. The CDR3 nucleotides are TGTGCCAGCAGCTTCTCCAGGGGGCACGGAAACACCATATATTTT. The encoded protein is CASSFSRGHGNTIYF.

This clone was counted between two and nine times. The CDR3 DNA is TGTGCCACCAGCCATGGGAGGGAAAACACTGAAGCTTTCTTT. Protein product: CATSHGRENTEAFF. The V call is TRBV24-1, the J call TRBJ1-1; D not resolved. Between the trimmed V and J ends, which lost 7 bases and 2 bases, there was a span of 13 bases. The CDR3 is 14 amino acids. From germline, CDR1 is KGHDR and CDR2 SFDVKD.

The rearrangement joins TRBV4-1 to TRBJ1-1, with a tentative D call TRBD1 (5 bases). CDR1 MGHRA and CDR2 YSYEKL come from the germline V gene. Trimming took 5 bases from V and 5 from J, leaving 12 bases between them. The CDR3 totals 13 residues. Here the CDR3 DNA reads TGCGCCAGCAGCATCGCGGGGGGAACTGAAGCTTTCTTT. It specifies CASSIAGGTEAFF.

This chain connects TRBV7-3 to TRBJ2-1; 9 positions match TRBD1. CDR3 length equals 15 residues. CDR1 is SGHTA, CDR2 FQGTGA, per germline. V dropped 2 bases and J dropped 5; count of bases not matched to a gene: 4. CDR3 sequence (DNA): TGTGCCAGCAGCTTAGACAGGGGGAAGAACAATGAGCAGTTCTTC. Amino acid sequence: CASSLDRGKNNEQFF. Complete variable domain (other parts from reference TRBV7-3 and TRBJ2-1): GAGVSQTPSNKVTEKGKYVELRCDPISGHTALYWYRQSLGQGPEFLIYFQGTGAADDSGLPNDRFFAVRPEGSVSTLKIQRTERGDSAVYLCASSLDRGKNNEQFFGPGTRLTVL.

J is TRBJ1-1 and V is TRBV10-1, with 7 positions matching TRBD1. The J segment lost 8 bases and the V segment lost 5 bases, leaving 8 bases of the junction unmatched. CDR1 is WNHNN, CDR2 SYGVQD, per germline (reference sequence). This CDR3 region has 13 residues. The chain's CDR3 is CASSYDREIEAFF. The CDR3 nucleotides read TGCGCCAGCAGTTACGACAGGGAGATAGAAGCTTTCTTT.

V usage is TRBV11-3 and J usage is TRBJ2-1; 7 nucleotides line up with TRBD2. The length of the CDR3 is 15 residues. V lost 5 bases, J lost 0 bases, and 4 bases stayed unmatched. CDR1 is SGHNT and CDR2 is YENEEA in the germline V gene. In DNA form, the CDR3 reads TGTGCCAGCAGCCCAAGCGGGATCTCCTACAATGAGCAGTTCTTC. Its protein product is CASSPSGISYNEQFF.

V gene TRBV19 combines with J gene TRBJ1-2, with D uncertain. The CDR3 is made up of 16 amino acids. The V and J ends lost 5 bases and 6 bases respectively, with 22 bases between them. The germline V gene has CDR1 LNHDA and CDR2 SQIVND (reference sequence). In DNA form, the CDR3 reads TGTGCCAGTAGTTATACTACCGGGATCGAGAACCATGGCTACACCTTC. Its protein is CASSYTTGIENHGYTF.

The CDR3 DNA reads as TGTGCCAGCAGTCCTGCGCTGAATGAGCAGTTCTTC. This sequence encodes CASSPALNEQFF. V is TRBV12-3 or TRBV12-4 and J is TRBJ2-1; D gene uncertain. V dropped 5 bases and J dropped 7 bases, with 9 bases sitting between them. The CDR3 has 12 amino acids.

V is TRBV7-3 and J is TRBJ2-1; 14 nucleotides line up with TRBD2. V dropped 1 base and J dropped 6; count of bases not matched to a gene: 2. The length of the CDR3 is 16 residues. Germline V lookup: CDR1 SGHTA, CDR2 FQGTGA. This chain's CDR3 is CASSLRGLAGVNEQFF. CDR3 DNA: TGTGCCAGCAGCTTAAGGGGACTAGCGGGAGTCAATGAGCAGTTCTTC.

This clone has just one count. The chain employs TRBV7-9 and TRBJ2-7, with D possibly TRBD2 on 5 matching bases. This CDR3 has 13 residues. Per germline, CDR1 SEHNR and CDR2 FQNEAQ (reference sequence). V lost 3 bases, J lost 6 bases, and 12 bases lay in between. CDR3 coding DNA: TGTGCCAGCAGCTTGAAGCGGTGGGGCGAGCAGTACTTC. Amino acids: CASSLKRWGEQYF.

In nucleotides, the CDR3 is TGTGCCATATTAACGGACACTGGAAGGGTTTTGCCCCAGCATTTT. Encoded protein: CAILTDTGRVLPQHF. The V call is TRBV7-8, the J call TRBJ1-5; D might be TRBD1 (5 bases). Germline assignment: CDR1 SGHVS and CDR2 FQNEAQ. The CDR3 has 15 amino acids. V was shortened by 10 bases and J by 9 bases, with 25 bases between the two germline ends.

This clone was seen a single time. The chain is built from TRBV6-4 and TRBJ2-3, with D possibly TRBD2 on 5 matching bases. Trimming removed 7 bases from V and 3 bases from J, with 17 bases in between. The CDR3 covers 15 residues. Germline values: CDR1 MRHNA, CDR2 SNTAGT. The CDR3 loop is CASTSPLWRTDTQYF. The CDR3 nucleotides read TGTGCCAGCACCTCACCCTTGTGGAGGACAGATACGCAGTATTTT.

The chain joins TRBV11-3 to TRBJ2-7, with 7 bases fitting TRBD1. The CDR3 is 15 residues long. Germline values: CDR1 SGHNT, CDR2 YENEEA. V shed 1 base, J shed 2 bases, and the junction held 5 bases outside the gene matches. The CDR3 sequence: CASSLANRGPYEQYF. In DNA, the CDR3 is TGTGCCAGCAGCTTAGCAAACAGGGGACCCTACGAGCAGTACTTC.

The rearrangement links TRBV28 to TRBJ2-1; tentatively, D is TRBD1 (6 bases). Germline V gene data show CDR1 as MDHEN and CDR2 as SYDVKM. The CDR3 covers 12 residues. V lost 6 bases, J lost 10 bases, and 13 bases lay in between. The CDR3 here is CASSPPGQEQFF. The DNA of the CDR3 is TGTGCCAGCAGCCCACCGGGACAAGAGCAGTTCTTC.

The chain links TRBV24-1 to TRBJ2-7; TRBD1 agrees at 8 bases. Germline trimming cut 2 bases from V and 5 bases from J; bases unmatched to any gene: 1. The CDR3 extends over 13 amino acids. CDR1 and CDR2 (germline): KGHDR, SFDVKD. CDR3 sequence reads: CATSDSDRDEQYF. The CDR3 DNA follows: TGTGCCACCAGTGATTCGGACAGGGACGAGCAGTACTTC.

The V and J genes are TRBV27 and TRBJ2-1; TRBD1 aligns across 10 bases. This CDR3 comprises 13 residues. Losses at the gene ends were 5 bases for V and 9 bases for J; bases not matched to a gene: 4. CDR1 and CDR2 from the germline V gene are MNHEY and SMNVEV (reference sequence). CDR3: CASSRDRGGEQFF. The CDR3 DNA is TGTGCCAGCAGTCGGGACAGGGGAGGTGAGCAGTTCTTC.

The rearrangement links TRBV6-2 or TRBV6-3 to TRBJ1-5, with no clear D. CDR1 and CDR2 (germline): MNHEY, SVGEGT. This CDR3 is built from 15 residues. Trimming shortened V by 1 base and J by 0 bases, and 7 bases separated the two germline ends. The CDR3 is CASSYFEDSNQPQHF. The CDR3 DNA is TGTGCCAGCAGTTACTTTGAGGATAGCAATCAGCCCCAGCATTTT.